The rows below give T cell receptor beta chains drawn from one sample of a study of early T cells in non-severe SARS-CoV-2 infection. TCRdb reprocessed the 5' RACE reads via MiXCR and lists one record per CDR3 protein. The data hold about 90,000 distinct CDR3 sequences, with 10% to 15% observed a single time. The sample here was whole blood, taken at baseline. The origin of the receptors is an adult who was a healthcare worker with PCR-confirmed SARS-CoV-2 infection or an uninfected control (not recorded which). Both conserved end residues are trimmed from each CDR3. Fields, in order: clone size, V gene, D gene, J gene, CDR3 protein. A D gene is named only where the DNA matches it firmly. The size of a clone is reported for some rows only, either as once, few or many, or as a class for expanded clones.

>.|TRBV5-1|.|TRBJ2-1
ASSEWTDEQF
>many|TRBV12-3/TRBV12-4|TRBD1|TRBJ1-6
ASRTGQTSSYNSPLH
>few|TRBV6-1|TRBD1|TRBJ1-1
ASRKSQGRTEAF
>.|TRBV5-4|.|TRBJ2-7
ASSLGGVPHEQY
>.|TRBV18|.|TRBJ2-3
ASSQRNPASTQY
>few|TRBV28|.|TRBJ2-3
ASSFLVPDTQY
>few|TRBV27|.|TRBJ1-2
ASSLGRSYGYT
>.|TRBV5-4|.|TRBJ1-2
ASSLGLGQPSYGYT
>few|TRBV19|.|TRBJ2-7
ASSSESYEQY
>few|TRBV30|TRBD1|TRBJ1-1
AWRPGQGEAF
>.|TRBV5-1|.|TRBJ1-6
ASPNLEFGVPRTMNSPLH
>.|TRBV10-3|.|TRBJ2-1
AISATDEQF
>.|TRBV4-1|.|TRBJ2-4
ASSQDPGEWAKNIQY
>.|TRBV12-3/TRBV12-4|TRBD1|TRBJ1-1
ASSKDRGATEAF
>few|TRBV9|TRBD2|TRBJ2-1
ASSTRTSGGNEQF
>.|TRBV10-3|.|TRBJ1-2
AITQDSPYGYT
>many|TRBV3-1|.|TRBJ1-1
ASSPQGFAEAF
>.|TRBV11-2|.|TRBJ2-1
ASSPHRSGSYNEQF
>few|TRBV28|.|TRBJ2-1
ASSFLLRAANNEQF
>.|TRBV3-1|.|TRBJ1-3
ASSPRLTDPGNTIY
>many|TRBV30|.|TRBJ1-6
ASRTAYNSPLH
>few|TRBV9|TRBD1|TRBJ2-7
ASGLGGTPYEQY
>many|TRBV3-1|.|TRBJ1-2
ASSQEGTYSYGYT
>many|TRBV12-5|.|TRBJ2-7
ASGTGTYEQY
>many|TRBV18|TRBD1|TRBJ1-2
ASSPGTANYGYT
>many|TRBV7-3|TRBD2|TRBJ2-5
ASSLIAGGTETQY
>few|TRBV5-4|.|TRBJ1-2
ASSRGTLNYGYT
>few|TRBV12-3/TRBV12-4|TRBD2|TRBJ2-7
ASSLQAGGAHEQY
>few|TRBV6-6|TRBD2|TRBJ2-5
ASSSSGGPQETQY
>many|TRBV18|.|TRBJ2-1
ASSPPNRSPYNEQF
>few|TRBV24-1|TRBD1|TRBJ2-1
ATSDWGQGSYNEQF
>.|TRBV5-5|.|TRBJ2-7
ASSGGTGPGEQY
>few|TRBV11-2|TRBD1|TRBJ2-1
ASSLRWDRAMYNEQF
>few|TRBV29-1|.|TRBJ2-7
SVGFSGSYEQY
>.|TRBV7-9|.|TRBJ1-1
ASSLDPGNTEAF
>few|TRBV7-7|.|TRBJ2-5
ASSSQVTPRTQY
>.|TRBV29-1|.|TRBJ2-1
SHSLGVDEQF
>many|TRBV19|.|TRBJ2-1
ASSTSDTYNEQF
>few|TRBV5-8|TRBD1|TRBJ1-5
ASSPGTGASRPQH
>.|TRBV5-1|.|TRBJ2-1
ASSLLGQSSYNEQF
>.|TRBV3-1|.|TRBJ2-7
ASSQKIYEQY
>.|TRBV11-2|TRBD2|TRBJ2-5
ASSLVASGGFQETLY
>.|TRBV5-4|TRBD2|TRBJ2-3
ASSLAGGVTSTDTQY
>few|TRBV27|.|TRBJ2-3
ASGTGIGTDTQY
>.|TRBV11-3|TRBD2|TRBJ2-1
ASSLVAGRRNEQF
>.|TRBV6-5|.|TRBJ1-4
ASGNEKLF
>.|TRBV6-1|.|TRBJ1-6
ASIRTAYNSPLH
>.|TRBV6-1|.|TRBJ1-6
ASSPQGPKNLSPLH
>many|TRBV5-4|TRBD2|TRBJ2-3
ASSLEGGGSDTQY
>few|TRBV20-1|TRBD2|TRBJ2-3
SARAGDSGRTDTQY
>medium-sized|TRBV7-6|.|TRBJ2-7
ASSLASSYEQY
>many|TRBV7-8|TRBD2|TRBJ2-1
ASSLGLAPKSSYNEQF
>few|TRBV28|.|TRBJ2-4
ASSFRGSTGAKNIQY
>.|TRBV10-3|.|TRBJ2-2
AITGLQGGELF
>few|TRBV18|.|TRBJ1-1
ASSPLPHGGKNTEAF
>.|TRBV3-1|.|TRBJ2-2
ASSQERGSVVSNTGELF
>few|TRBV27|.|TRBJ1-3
ASSFQGREESSGNTIY
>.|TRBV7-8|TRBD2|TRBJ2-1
ASSRRLAVGNEQF
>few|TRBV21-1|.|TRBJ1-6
ASISTGNPHNSPLH